A single TCR beta chain is shown here with its context. Its antigen is unknown. Its CDR3 holds 16 amino acids, cysteine through phenylalanine. No DNA sequence is on record. CDR1 and CDR2 are drawn from the germline V gene: SGHVS, FNYEAQ. The reads were generated on a NextSeq 550. A Human TCR Profiling Kit was used to prepare UMI-labeled 5' RACE TCRbeta libraries. Every TCRbeta library was prepared in parallel with an identical number of PCR cycles. For the original study's pipeline: Each TCRbeta library contained between roughly 2,700 and 20,000 functional CDR3beta clonotypes. UMI extraction and consensus assembly used MIGEC 1.2.9, requiring at least three reads per UMI. In-frame CDR3beta repertoires were extracted with MiXCR 3.0.3. Each sample was downsampled to 42,000 randomly selected UMIs before diversity metrics were computed in VDJtools 1.2.1. Repertoire overlap metrics D, R and F2 were calculated in VDJtools for the top 3,000 clones of each sample pair. Reprocessed by TCRdb, the reads give a single entry per CDR3 protein sequence, without DNA. These V and J calls are TCRdb output, not the study's own analysis. The table held for this sample gives approximately 10,000 distinct CDR3 sequences. Together, the top ten hold 8.5% to 10% of the sample.

The sample is drawn from a study of human CD8 memory T cell subsets (dated by TCRdb to about 2020). Broadly, across the study: TCRbeta repertoires of stem-like (TSTEM), progenitor exhausted-like (TPEX) and effector memory CD8+ T cell subsets were compared to assess their clonal relationships. Six donors each provided TSTEM, TPEX and effector memory subsets, from which TCRbeta repertoires were obtained. Results and caveats for the whole study, not just this receptor: Sequencing was limited to TCRbeta chains, and the repertoire comparisons were based on a handful of donors analyzed with paired t-tests and Bonferroni correction. Both stem-like subsets shared clonotypes with effector memory cells, but TSTEM and TPEX repertoires overlapped minimally, suggesting distinct antigen spectra. Normalized Shannon-Wiener diversity was similarly high in the TSTEM and TPEX subsets, while the effector memory subsets were comparatively less diverse. Greater repertoire diversity in TSTEM than in TPEX subsets was suggested by Chao1 estimates, potentially reflecting a broader range of specificities.

Stem-like memory CD8+ T cells (TSTEM) were defined as CCR7+ PD-1- TIGIT- cells. Peripheral blood mononuclear cells were isolated from healthy donor buffy coats by density gradient separation. In the study, negative magnetic separation with EasySep or MojoSort CD8+ T cell isolation kits was used to enrich total CD8+ T cells. For each subset, total RNA was extracted using an RNeasy Mini Kit from duplicate vials of 150,000 sorted CD8+ T cells. PBMCs were used either fresh or after cryopreservation in fetal bovine serum containing around 10% DMSO. Fluorescence-activated cell sorting on a FACSAria III was used to sort CD8+ T cell subsets to purity.

The receptor was derived from a human donor in good health. Sequencing used CD8+ stem-like memory T cells (TSCM and TCM) sorted from PBMCs. The intended sense of this specimen's cell subset or site label: stem-like memory CD8 T cells (TSTEM), CCR7+ PD-1- TIGIT-. Recombination joined TRBV7-6 with TRBJ2-5. The CDR3 region: CASSLISGLDRETQYF.